This T cell receptor (beta chain) is from a study of T cell responses to AZD1222 COVID-19 vaccine. Study-wide findings and caveats: The study found Spike-specific TCR breadth and depth rose after two AZD1222 doses. Clonal diversity was possibly underestimated; the donors were predominantly white British and more often female.

Clones were read by immunoSEQ multiplex PCR, and TCRdb kept only the in-frame ones, dropping some. The table has 87,000 or so clones, approximately 88% seen once. Regarding this clone: Its antigen is currently unknown.

Per germline, CDR1 SGHDT and CDR2 YYEEEE. This CDR3 spans 16 amino acids. J was trimmed by 4 bases and V by 0 bases; bases with no gene match: 6. The sequence was collected from an adult in good health. This specimen consisted of peripheral blood, obtained on day 0 of AZD1222 vaccination. The V call is TRBV5-6, the J call TRBJ2-5, with 10 bases that match TRBD2. DNA of the CDR3: TGTGCCAGCAGCTTGGTACTAGCGGGGCCCCGAGAGACCCAGTACTTC. Translation gives CASSLVLAGPRETQYF.